This is a list of T cell receptor beta chains from one sample in a study of blood T cell repertoires in COVID-19. The table came from immunoSEQ multiplex PCR; TCRdb's copy has only in-frame clones and leaves some out. The sample holds about 190,000 clones, 83% seen once. The sequenced material came from peripheral blood. The receptors come from a woman between 40 and 50 years old with acute or convalescent COVID-19. The CDR3 runs from the conserved cysteine through the conserved F or W. Each record gives: V gene, J gene, D gene, clone size, CDR3 protein, CDR3 DNA. A D gene is named only where the DNA matches it firmly. Some rows have no size entry. The others give once, few or many, or a class for an expanded clone.

v_gene: TRBV2; j_gene: TRBJ2-2; d_gene: -; abundance: -; CDR3aa: CASSYLPTGELFF; CDR3nt: TGTGCCAGCAGTTACTTGCCCACCGGGGAGCTGTTTTTT
v_gene: TRBV28; j_gene: TRBJ2-3; d_gene: TRBD2; abundance: -; CDR3aa: CASSFLGGGSTDTQYF; CDR3nt: TGTGCCAGCAGTTTTCTCGGGGGGGGGAGCACAGATACGCAGTATTTT
v_gene: TRBV19; j_gene: TRBJ1-6; d_gene: -; abundance: -; CDR3aa: CASSISGNSPLHF; CDR3nt: TGTGCCAGTAGTATATCGGGAAATTCACCCCTCCACTTT
v_gene: TRBV30; j_gene: TRBJ2-3; d_gene: -; abundance: -; CDR3aa: CAWSVGGSGTQYF; CDR3nt: TGTGCCTGGAGTGTGGGTGGATCAGGAACGCAGTATTTT
v_gene: TRBV28; j_gene: TRBJ1-2; d_gene: -; abundance: -; CDR3aa: CASRPTGWYGYTF; CDR3nt: TGTGCCAGCAGACCAACAGGGTGGTATGGCTACACCTTC
v_gene: TRBV12-3/TRBV12-4; j_gene: TRBJ1-3; d_gene: -; abundance: once; CDR3aa: CASMIQIGDTIYF; CDR3nt: TGTGCCAGCATGATACAGATCGGGGACACCATATATTTT
v_gene: TRBV24-1; j_gene: TRBJ2-7; d_gene: TRBD2; abundance: -; CDR3aa: CATKVNPLAGAYEQYF; CDR3nt: TGTGCCACCAAAGTTAACCCTTTAGCGGGGGCCTACGAGCAGTACTTC
v_gene: TRBV28; j_gene: TRBJ2-1; d_gene: TRBD2; abundance: -; CDR3aa: CASSSGLAGVRFF; CDR3nt: TGTGCCAGCAGTTCCGGACTAGCGGGAGTTAGGTTCTTC
v_gene: TRBV3-1/TRBV3-2; j_gene: TRBJ1-5; d_gene: TRBD1; abundance: -; CDR3aa: CASTRTRKDRGPHSNQPQHF; CDR3nt: TGTGCCAGCACCAGAACCCGAAAGGACAGGGGGCCTCATAGCAATCAGCCCCAGCATTTT
v_gene: TRBV18; j_gene: TRBJ2-7; d_gene: -; abundance: -; CDR3aa: CASSPITGTTPDEQYF; CDR3nt: TGTGCCAGCTCACCAATCACAGGAACGACCCCTGACGAGCAGTACTTC
v_gene: TRBV7-6; j_gene: TRBJ1-2; d_gene: TRBD1; abundance: -; CDR3aa: CASSSGTGGAGGYTF; CDR3nt: TGTGCCAGCAGCTCCGGGACAGGGGGCGCGGGGGGCTACACCTTC
v_gene: TRBV28; j_gene: TRBJ2-7; d_gene: TRBD2; abundance: -; CDR3aa: CACVPSGVSYEQYF; CDR3nt: TGTGCCTGCGTTCCTAGCGGGGTATCCTACGAGCAGTACTTC
v_gene: TRBV28; j_gene: TRBJ1-5; d_gene: -; abundance: -; CDR3aa: CASSPPGPQHF; CDR3nt: TGTGCCAGCAGTCCCCCGGGGCCCCAGCATTTT
v_gene: TRBV6-1; j_gene: TRBJ1-1; d_gene: TRBD1; abundance: many; CDR3aa: CASSEFPTGDTEAFF; CDR3nt: TGTGCCAGCAGTGAATTCCCGACAGGGGACACTGAAGCTTTCTTT
v_gene: TRBV18; j_gene: TRBJ1-4; d_gene: TRBD1; abundance: few; CDR3aa: CASSPPGGDEKLFF; CDR3nt: TGTGCCAGCTCACCACCAGGGGGCGATGAAAAACTGTTTTTT
v_gene: TRBV27; j_gene: TRBJ2-7; d_gene: TRBD2; abundance: -; CDR3aa: CASRLAAGTSRYEQYF; CDR3nt: TGTGCCAGCAGATTAGCCGCCGGGACTAGCAGATACGAGCAGTACTTC